The next 3 T cell receptor beta chains were all read from a single sample in a study of cytomegalovirus exposure and HLA in healthy donors (dated by TCRdb to 2017 to 2019). Library preparation used the immunoSEQ multiplex PCR assay. For the multiplex PCR, a mixture combining 60 forward primers for TCR Vbeta segments and 13 reverse primers for TCR Jbeta segments was used. TCRdb provides this immuneACCESS table in a form limited to in-frame rearrangements. Some clones are lacking; in checked studies, under half of them reflect an unresolved V gene, and why the rest are absent is not known. The sample table holds 95,000 to 120,000 clones, of which over 75% were seen once. The ten largest clones represent around 2.5% of the sample. Input material: PBMCs. The receptors were sampled from a woman aged 18-35 years in good health and CMV-seronegative.

The chain uses TRBV2 and TRBJ2-4; the D gene is possibly TRBD1 (5 bases). V lost 7 bases, J lost 3 bases, and 19 bases lay in between. The germline V gene has CDR1 SNHLY and CDR2 FYNNEI. The CDR3 runs 16 residues. The CDR3 DNA reads TGTGCCAGCAATAGACAGACAGATTTAGTCAAAAACATTCAGTACTTC. As protein: CASNRQTDLVKNIQYF.

The chain uses TRBV6-1 and TRBJ1-1, with D perhaps matching TRBD1 (6 bases). CDR3 length: 15 amino acids. V was shortened by 2 bases and J by 0 bases, with 10 bases between the two germline ends. The germline V gene encodes CDR1 MNHNS and CDR2 SASEGT. CDR3 in amino acids: CASSEFAGVNTEAFF. The CDR3 bases are TGTGCCAGCAGTGAATTTGCAGGGGTGAACACTGAAGCTTTCTTT.

This clone was seen a few times. This chain joins TRBV5-1 and TRBJ1-5; TRBD1 matches 7 bases. Germline CDR1 reads SGHRS; CDR2 reads YFSETQ. The CDR3 is 15 amino acids. The J segment lost 4 bases and the V segment lost 4 bases, leaving 8 bases of the junction unmatched. The CDR3 sequence is CASSPGNRGNQPQHF. The CDR3 DNA is TGCGCCAGCAGCCCAGGCAACAGGGGAAATCAGCCCCAGCATTTT.